Below, 3 T cell receptor beta chains from the same sample are listed, as sequenced in a study of cytomegalovirus exposure and HLA in healthy donors. The PCR was carried out with 60 Vbeta primers and 13 Jbeta primers. Here immunoSEQ multiplex PCR was the method, and the copy in TCRdb shows in-frame clones only, minus some. The table lists around 160,000 clones, approximately 80% of them singletons. The sample consisted of PBMCs. The receptors here all came from a man aged 18 to 30 in good health and CMV-seropositive.

The V gene is TRBV5-3, the J gene TRBJ1-5; unclear D gene. TRBV5-3 is classed as an ORF, of uncertain function. The CDR3 has 14 residues. The V end lost 1 base, the J end lost 3 bases, and 8 bases lay between the germline ends. CDR3 loop: CARSLRGLNQPQHF. CDR3 bases: TGTGCCAGAAGCTTGCGAGGGCTCAATCAGCCCCAGCATTTT.

For the CDR3, the DNA is TGCGCCAGCAGTTCCGGGACTGCCCGTTTAAATGAGCAGTTCTTC. Its translation is CASSSGTARLNEQFF. The V call is TRBV5-1, the J call TRBJ2-1, with D tentatively TRBD2 (6 bases). Per the germline V gene, CDR1 is SGHRS and CDR2 is YFSETQ. CDR3 length equals 15 residues. Trimming took off 5 bases at V and 7 bases at J, with 19 bases between the two ends.

This chain uses TRBV9 with TRBJ1-4; no clear D gene. This CDR3 is 16 amino acids long. Trimming stripped 2 bases from V and 0 bases from J, with 11 bases between. Germline-derived CDR1 and CDR2 are SGDLS and YYNGEE. The DNA for the CDR3 is TGTGCCAGCAGCGTTAGCAACATTGCAACTAATGAAAAACTGTTTTTT. Translated, it gives CASSVSNIATNEKLFF.